The 16 T cell receptor beta chains below were found in one sample sequenced in a study of T cells in Graves' hyperthyroidism and ophthalmopathy. The CDR3 regions of TCR beta were amplified from RNA transcripts. HTBI primers were employed in a first-round RT-PCR of the TCR CDR3. TCRdb re-derived calls from the multiplex PCR reads in MiXCR, one entry per CDR3 protein. The profile shows hundreds of thousands of distinct CDR3 sequences, around 16% of them singletons. Sequencing was performed on blood. The receptors stem from a young woman with Graves' hyperthyroidism.

This clonotype was picked up many times. CDR3 in DNA: TGTGCCAGCAGGGTCCAGGGGGCTTCAAAGAACACCGGGGAGCTGTTTTTT. As protein: CASRVQGASKNTGELFF. The V gene is TRBV2, the J gene TRBJ2-2, with 8 positions matching TRBD1. This CDR3 contains 17 residues. Unmatched junction bases numbered 10, after V lost 6 bases and J lost 1 base. Germline CDR1 reads SNHLY; CDR2 reads FYNNEI.

This sequence joins TRBV12-3 or TRBV12-4 and TRBJ1-1, with D uncertain. Trimming removed 3 bases from V and 8 bases from J, with 10 bases in between. CDR3 length equals 12 residues. The CDR3 DNA is TGTGCCAGCAGTTTTGGTTCCCGGGAAGCTTTCTTT. Amino acid sequence: CASSFGSREAFF.

V and J are TRBV18 and TRBJ2-7; D possibly corresponds to TRBD2 (6 bases). Germline lookup yields CDR1 KGHSH and CDR2 LQKENI. The CDR3 contains 16 residues. V dropped 1 base and J dropped 3 bases, with 16 bases sitting between them. CDR3 sequence reads: CASSPRASAGLYEQYF. For the CDR3, the DNA is TGTGCCAGCTCACCACGGGCTAGCGCGGGCCTCTACGAGCAGTACTTC.

This clonotype was recorded once. The rearrangement joins TRBV20-1 to TRBJ2-7, with 11 bases matching TRBD2. The germline V gene encodes CDR1 DFQATT and CDR2 SNEGSKA (reference sequence). With V trimmed by 3 bases and J by 0 bases, 13 bases remained unmatched. The CDR3 consists of 18 residues. The CDR3 DNA is TGCAGTGCTAGGCCCGTTTTCCGACTAGCGGGGACCTCCTACGAGCAGTACTTC. It specifies CSARPVFRLAGTSYEQYF.

Ten or more counts support this clonotype. V usage is TRBV12-3 or TRBV12-4 and J usage is TRBJ2-7; 8 bases fit TRBD1. V was clipped by 6 bases and J by 3 bases; unmatched bases: 4. The CDR3 contains 13 residues. The CDR3 region has the DNA TGTGCCAGCAGATATGGGACAGGCTACGAGCAGTACTTC. This codes for CASRYGTGYEQYF.

This clonotype showed up many times. The chain has TRBV28 and TRBJ1-1, with D unresolved. V lost 10 bases and J lost 4, with 19 bases in between. Germline V gene data show CDR1 as MDHEN and CDR2 as SYDVKM. The CDR3 loop spans 14 amino acids. CDR3 bases: TGTGCCAACTCCCGTGGATACGGAGTCACTGAAGCTTTCTTT. Protein sequence: CANSRGYGVTEAFF. The variable domain in full, with the rest retrieved from reference TRBV28 and TRBJ1-1, is DVKVTQSSRYLVKRTGEKVFLECVQDMDHENMFWYRQDPGLGLRLIYFSYDVKMKEKGDIPEGYSVSREKKERFSLILESASTNQTSMYLCANSRGYGVTEAFFGQGTRLTVV.

This clonotype was counted at least ten times. V gene TRBV28 combines with J gene TRBJ2-7, with TRBD2 as a possible D gene (6 bases). The CDR3 has 13 amino acids. Germline V CDR1 and CDR2: MDHEN, SYDVKM. CDR3 sequence: CADRGGRTYEQYF. In DNA form, the CDR3 reads TGTGCAGATCGAGGAGGGCGCACTTACGAGCAGTACTTC.

In its sample, this clonotype was seen many times. V and J are TRBV6-1 and TRBJ1-2, with a possible D match to TRBD1 (5 bases). The germline V and J ends were trimmed by 1 base and 8 bases, with 8 bases remaining between them. The CDR3 runs to 12 residues. Germline-derived CDR1 and CDR2 are MNHNS and SASEGT. This CDR3 is CASSEVGAGYTF. CDR3 DNA sequence: TGTGCCAGCAGTGAAGTTGGGGCAGGCTACACCTTC.

This clonotype showed up just a few times. V usage is TRBV2 and J usage is TRBJ1-4; 7 nucleotides agree with TRBD1. Germline CDR1 SNHLY, CDR2 FYNNEI. The CDR3 is 15 amino acids. V shed 6 bases, J shed 3 bases, and the junction held 7 bases outside the gene matches. The CDR3 nucleotides read TGTGCCAGCAGCCTCGGGACAGCTTCTAATGAAAAACTGTTTTTT. Translation gives CASSLGTASNEKLFF.

About this clonotype: A much larger clone differs from this one at a single base, so this may be a read error. V usage is TRBV10-3 and J usage is TRBJ2-5; weak D call: TRBD1 (5 bases). The CDR3 sequence is 15 residues long. The V gene's germline CDR1 is ENHRY and CDR2 SYGVKD. The V and J ends lost 5 bases and 5 bases respectively, with 18 bases between them. The CDR3 DNA reads TGTGCCATCAGTAGCCAGGGCGAGGTTGGGGAGACCCAGTACTTC. Its translation: CAISSQGEVGETQYF.

This clonotype was seen at least ten times. This chain links TRBV7-9 with TRBJ2-7, with 7 bases identical to TRBD2. CDR3 length: 15 residues. The V and J ends lost 0 bases and 2 bases, in that order; junction bases with no gene match: 4. Germline V gives CDR1 SEHNR, CDR2 FQNEAQ (reference sequence). CDR3 sequence: CASSLAGGIPYEQYF. CDR3 nucleotides: TGTGCCAGCAGCTTAGCGGGAGGGATCCCCTACGAGCAGTACTTC.

This clonotype was seen many times. The V gene is TRBV7-2, the J gene TRBJ2-1; 10 nucleotides match TRBD2. There are 15 residues in the CDR3. CDR1 SGHTA and CDR2 FQGNSA come from the germline V gene. With 4 bases clipped from V and 10 bases from J, the junction kept 10 bases outside the gene matches. The CDR3 loop reads CASSSTASGGGEQFF. The CDR3, as DNA: TGTGCCAGCAGCTCCACGGCTAGCGGGGGCGGGGAGCAGTTCTTC.

V and J are TRBV5-6 and TRBJ2-3; weak D call: TRBD2 (6 bases). The length of the CDR3 is 15 residues. Trimming pared 0 bases from V and 4 bases from J, leaving 12 bases between. CDR1 is SGHDT, CDR2 YYEEEE, per germline. The CDR3 is CASSLGQAGPDTQYF. The DNA of the CDR3 is TGTGCCAGCAGCTTGGGACAAGCGGGTCCAGATACGCAGTATTTT.

The rearrangement uses TRBV20-1 and TRBJ2-1; the match to TRBD2 covers 7 bases. V dropped 6 bases and J dropped 7; count of bases not matched to a gene: 12. CDR1 and CDR2 from the germline V gene are DFQATT and SNEGSKA (reference sequence). The CDR3 spans 14 residues. CDR3 amino acids: CSARAAGVQNEQFF. DNA for the CDR3: TGCAGTGCCCGGGCGGCGGGAGTTCAGAATGAGCAGTTCTTC.

This clonotype has only a few counts. This chain uses TRBV5-6 with TRBJ2-3; D remains unclear. The CDR3 has 13 residues. Trimming removed 0 bases at V and 6 bases at J, with 8 bases between. CDR1 SGHDT and CDR2 YYEEEE come from the germline V gene. In DNA, the CDR3 is TGTGCCAGCAGCTTGGAGGCTATCGATACGCAGTATTTT. Its protein product is CASSLEAIDTQYF.

This clonotype was seen at least ten times. V usage is TRBV6-5 and J usage is TRBJ2-1; 13 nucleotides line up with TRBD2. V shed 2 bases and J 8 bases; nucleotides not matched to a gene: 6. Per germline, CDR1 MNHEY and CDR2 SVGAGI. The CDR3 consists of 16 residues. CDR3 in DNA: TGTGCCAGCAGTTACCTCACTAGCGGGAGGGTTTATGAGCAGTTCTTC. Protein: CASSYLTSGRVYEQFF.